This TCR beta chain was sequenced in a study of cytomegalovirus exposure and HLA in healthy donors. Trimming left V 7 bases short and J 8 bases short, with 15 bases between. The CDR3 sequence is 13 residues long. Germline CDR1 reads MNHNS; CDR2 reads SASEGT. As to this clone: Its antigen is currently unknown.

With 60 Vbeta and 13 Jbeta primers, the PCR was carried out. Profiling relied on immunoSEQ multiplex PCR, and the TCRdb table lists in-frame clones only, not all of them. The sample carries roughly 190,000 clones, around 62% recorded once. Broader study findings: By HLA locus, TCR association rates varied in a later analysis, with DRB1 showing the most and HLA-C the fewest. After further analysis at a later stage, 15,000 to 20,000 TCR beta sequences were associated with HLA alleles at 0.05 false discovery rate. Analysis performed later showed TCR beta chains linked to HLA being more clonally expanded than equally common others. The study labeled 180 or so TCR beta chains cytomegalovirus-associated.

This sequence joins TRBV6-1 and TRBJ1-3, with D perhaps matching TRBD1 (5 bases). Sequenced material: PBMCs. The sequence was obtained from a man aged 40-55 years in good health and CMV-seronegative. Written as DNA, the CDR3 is TGTGCCAGCAAAGAAAGGCAGGGATACACCATATATTTT. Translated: CASKERQGYTIYF.